These 25 T cell receptor beta chains came from one sample sequenced in a study of T cells after yellow fever vaccination. From the 5' RACE reads, TCRdb called clonotypes with MiXCR, one entry per CDR3 protein. The data show just under 600,000 distinct CDR3 sequences, with approximately 15% seen just once and around an eighth held by the top ten. The source material was PBMCs, sampled on the day of the yellow fever booster vaccination. Receptors were obtained from a man aged 30 to 39 who received the YFV17D yellow fever vaccine.

This clonotype was detected a few times. This chain links TRBV15 with TRBJ2-3, with unresolved D. CDR3 length: 15 amino acids. V was shortened by 0 bases and J by 3 bases, with 10 bases between the two germline ends. Germline lookup yields CDR1 LNHNV and CDR2 YYDKDF (reference sequence). CDR3 protein: CATSREARETDTQYF. The CDR3, as DNA: TGTGCCACCAGCAGAGAGGCCAGAGAGACAGATACGCAGTATTTT.

This clonotype has more than one count but fewer than ten. The chain employs TRBV29-1 and TRBJ2-1; 13 bases match TRBD2. This CDR3 is 13 amino acids long. The germline gives CDR1 SQVTM, CDR2 ANQGSEA. The V segment lost 7 bases and the J segment 9 bases; nucleotides outside the gene matches: 6. Written as DNA, the CDR3 is TGCAGCGCGTTCGGACTAGCGGGAGCTGAGCAGTTCTTC. Translated, it gives CSAFGLAGAEQFF.

This clonotype has only a few counts. This rearrangement joins TRBV27 to TRBJ2-1; TRBD1 matches at 9 bases. CDR1 is MNHEY and CDR2 is SMNVEV in the germline V gene (reference sequence). This CDR3 has 15 residues. After removal of 5 bases from V and 7 bases from J, the junction contained 9 bases not matched to a gene. CDR3 sequence (DNA): TGTGCCAGCAGTCACCGGGACAGGGTAACAAATGAGCAGTTCTTC. This encodes CASSHRDRVTNEQFF.

The V call is TRBV27, the J call TRBJ2-7; a possible D gene is TRBD1 (5 bases). From germline, CDR1 is MNHEY and CDR2 SMNVEV (reference sequence). Trimming pared 5 bases from V and 0 bases from J, leaving 11 bases between. The CDR3 loop spans 14 amino acids. The DNA of the CDR3 is TGTGCCAGCAGTCTTTACAGGCCCTCCTACGAGCAGTACTTC. Its protein product is CASSLYRPSYEQYF.

This clonotype was counted at least ten times. This rearrangement joins TRBV12-3 or TRBV12-4 to TRBJ1-6; D is unclear. V dropped 4 bases and J dropped 10 bases, with 17 bases sitting between them. The CDR3 length is 15 residues. In DNA, the CDR3 is TGTGCCAGCAGTTCCCCCCCCAACGGTGGGTCACCCCTCCACTTT. Residues: CASSSPPNGGSPLHF.

In this sample, this clonotype turned up a few times. The chain combines TRBV27 with TRBJ2-3; D might be TRBD1 (6 bases). Germline V gives CDR1 MNHEY, CDR2 SMNVEV (reference sequence). V was shortened by 6 bases and J by 6 bases, with 19 bases between the two germline ends. The CDR3 sequence is 15 residues long. The CDR3 region has the DNA TGTGCCAGCAGCTTGACGATGGGACAACTTGATACGCAGTATTTT. Protein: CASSLTMGQLDTQYF.

This clonotype was found a few times. The chain joins TRBV5-1 to TRBJ1-1; D unresolved. CDR1 and CDR2 from the germline V gene are SGHRS and YFSETQ. The CDR3 runs 14 residues. Deletions cut 2 bases from V and 2 bases from J, with 10 bases between. CDR3 DNA sequence: TGCGCCAGCAGCTTCGACGCCCGAAACACTGAAGCTTTCTTT. Protein product: CASSFDARNTEAFF.

In its sample, this clonotype was seen once. One end of the junction varies from germline; a read error may be responsible. The rearrangement uses TRBV4-2 and TRBJ2-7; the D gene is possibly TRBD2 (6 bases). CDR3 size: 16 residues. The germline V gene encodes CDR1 LGHNA and CDR2 YNFKEQ. The CDR3 here is CASSQRRAGGTYKQYF. In nucleotides, the CDR3 is TGTGCCAGCAGCCAAAGGAGGGCGGGCGGGACCTACAAGCAGTACTTC.

This clonotype was counted only a few times. This chain joins TRBV5-1 and TRBJ2-7; 11 bases agree with TRBD2. This CDR3 region has 17 residues. The germline CDR1 and CDR2 sequences are SGHRS and YFSETQ. The ends lost 1 base at V and 5 bases at J; junction bases unmatched: 11. CDR3 loop: CASSLISGRARSNEQYF. CDR3 sequence (DNA): TGCGCCAGCAGCTTGATTAGCGGGAGGGCACGAAGCAACGAGCAGTACTTC.

The chain links TRBV6-1 to TRBJ2-2, with 11 bases matching TRBD1. The V gene's germline CDR1 is MNHNS and CDR2 SASEGT. V was pared by 6 bases and J by 7 bases, with 10 bases of the junction left unmatched. The CDR3 runs 16 residues. CDR3 residues: CASRNGDRGAIGELFF. CDR3 nucleotides: TGTGCCAGCAGAAATGGGGACAGGGGGGCGATCGGGGAGCTGTTTTTT.

This chain links TRBV9 with TRBJ2-2; the match to TRBD1 covers 10 bases. After removal of 3 bases from V and 6 bases from J, the junction contained 5 bases not matched to a gene. There are 15 residues in the CDR3. Germline-derived CDR1 and CDR2 are SGDLS and YYNGEE. CDR3 sequence: CASSAGTGAAGELFF. In DNA, the CDR3 is TGTGCCAGCAGCGCCGGGACAGGGGCGGCCGGGGAGCTGTTTTTT. The whole variable domain, remainder taken from reference TRBV9 and TRBJ2-2, is DSGVTQTPKHLITATGQRVTLRCSPRSGDLSVYWYQQSLDQGLQFLIQYYNGEERAKGNILERFSAQQFPDLHSELNLSSLELGDSALYFCASSAGTGAAGELFFGEGSRLTVL.

V gene TRBV2 combines with J gene TRBJ2-2; possibly TRBD2 for D (5 bases). Looked up from germline, CDR1 is SNHLY and CDR2 is FYNNEI. This CDR3 comprises 15 residues. The ends were cut back, 10 bases at V and 3 bases at J, with 18 bases in the middle. The CDR3 here is CATSRVGADTGELFF. For the CDR3, the DNA is TGTGCCACCTCGAGGGTAGGAGCCGACACCGGGGAGCTGTTTTTT.

CDR3 residues: CASRQDRATTGELFF. CDR3 in DNA: TGTGCCAGCAGGCAAGACAGGGCGACCACCGGGGAGCTGTTTTTT. V and J are TRBV7-9 and TRBJ2-2, with 7 bases aligning to TRBD1. The trim removed 6 bases at V and 4 bases at J, leaving 8 bases unmatched. The CDR3 has 15 amino acids. Germline CDR1 is SEHNR and CDR2 is FQNEAQ (reference sequence).

The chain is built from TRBV5-4 and TRBJ2-7, with D perhaps TRBD1 (6 bases). Trimming left V 6 bases short and J 3 bases short, with 16 bases between. The CDR3 sequence is 14 residues long. The germline V gene encodes CDR1 SGHNT and CDR2 YYREEE (reference sequence). CDR3 nucleotide sequence: TGTGCCAGCACCGCCCGGGACACGGACTACGAGCAGTACTTC. This codes for CASTARDTDYEQYF. Based on the CDR3 plus reference TRBV5-4 and TRBJ2-7, the full variable domain is ETGVTQSPTHLIKTRGQQVTLRCSSQSGHNTVSWYQQALGQGPQFIFQYYREEENGRGNFPPRFSGLQFPNYSSELNVNALELDDSALYLCASTARDTDYEQYFGPGTRLTVT.

This clonotype occurred a few times. The V gene is TRBV12-3 or TRBV12-4, the J gene TRBJ2-3; D perhaps matches TRBD2 (6 bases). This CDR3 contains 14 residues. Deletions cut 5 bases from V and 6 bases from J, with 15 bases between. The CDR3 DNA sequence: TGTGCCAGCAGTCCCGGGGGTAGCGAGGATACGCAGTATTTT. This encodes CASSPGGSEDTQYF.

This clonotype was counted only a few times. The chain employs TRBV10-3 and TRBJ2-3; perhaps TRBD2 as D (6 bases). Germline V gives CDR1 ENHRY, CDR2 SYGVKD. The CDR3 spans 18 residues. V lost 10 bases and J lost 5, with 31 bases in between. The CDR3 loop reads CATHSHSRRLESVDTQYF. CDR3 bases: TGTGCCACCCACTCCCACTCCAGAAGACTAGAATCCGTAGATACGCAGTATTTT.

The V gene is TRBV9, the J gene TRBJ2-1; D could derive from TRBD1 or TRBD2 (6 bases each). V dropped 3 bases and J dropped 2 bases, with 18 bases sitting between them. Germline V lookup: CDR1 SGDLS, CDR2 YYNGEE. CDR3 length equals 17 residues. In nucleotides, the CDR3 is TGTGCCAGCAGCGAGGGGGGAGCAGCGAGAACCTACAATGAGCAGTTCTTC. Residues: CASSEGGAARTYNEQFF.

The V gene is TRBV4-2, the J gene TRBJ2-1; 7 positions match TRBD2. J was trimmed by 15 bases and V by 9 bases; bases with no gene match: 14. This CDR3 region has 12 residues. CDR1 is LGHNA and CDR2 is YNFKEQ in the germline V gene. The CDR3 here is CARGPGLAGAFF. CDR3 sequence (DNA): TGTGCCAGGGGCCCCGGGCTCGCGGGAGCGTTCTTC.

This chain connects TRBV20-1 to TRBJ2-3; 10 nucleotides line up with TRBD1. The ends lost 1 base at V and 3 bases at J; junction bases unmatched: 13. There are 18 residues in the CDR3. Germline CDR1 DFQATT, CDR2 SNEGSKA (reference sequence). CDR3 in amino acids: CSARGWDRGWAGTDTQYF. The CDR3 DNA is TGCAGTGCTAGAGGATGGGACAGGGGATGGGCTGGAACAGATACGCAGTATTTT.

V usage is TRBV4-3 and J usage is TRBJ2-5, with 7 bases identical to TRBD1. The germline V gene encodes CDR1 LGHNA and CDR2 YSLEER. The V segment lost 4 bases and the J segment 0 bases; nucleotides outside the gene matches: 8. The CDR3 runs 16 residues. CDR3 coding DNA: TGCGCCAGCAGCCTGGGGACAGCGATTCACCAAGAGACCCAGTACTTC. Amino acids: CASSLGTAIHQETQYF.

J is TRBJ2-3 and V is TRBV12-3 or TRBV12-4; D gene uncertain. The CDR3 sequence is 14 residues long. V lost 6 bases to trimming and J lost 6 bases, with 16 bases between them. The chain's CDR3 is CASSRRGPPDTQYF. In nucleotides, the CDR3 is TGTGCCAGCAGCCGCCGAGGACCCCCGGATACGCAGTATTTT.

This clonotype was detected a few times. This rearrangement joins TRBV20-1 to TRBJ2-5; 15 bases are shared with TRBD2. The CDR3 runs to 15 residues. V lost 6 bases, J lost 5 bases, and 7 bases stayed unmatched. Looked up from germline, CDR1 is DFQATT and CDR2 is SNEGSKA (reference sequence). In DNA form, the CDR3 reads TGCAGTGCGAGGACTAGCGGGAGGGCAAAGGAGACCCAGTACTTC. Residues: CSARTSGRAKETQYF.

The chain links TRBV12-3 or TRBV12-4 to TRBJ2-1; possible D gene TRBD2, 6 bases. Trimming left V 3 bases short and J 2 bases short, with 14 bases between. The CDR3 is 16 amino acids. CDR3 nucleotides: TGTGCCAGCAGTTTCTGGGGGGAGCCCGCCTACAATGAGCAGTTCTTC. This translates into CASSFWGEPAYNEQFF.

This clonotype has only a few counts. The chain is built from TRBV5-1 and TRBJ2-3, with a possible D match to TRBD1 (6 bases). The ends were cut back, 6 bases at V and 4 bases at J, with 21 bases in the middle. The CDR3 length is 16 residues. Germline V lookup: CDR1 SGHRS, CDR2 YFSETQ. CDR3 loop: CASTVWGQVVADTQYF. Written as DNA, the CDR3 is TGCGCCAGCACCGTGTGGGGGCAGGTGGTAGCAGATACGCAGTATTTT.

In its sample, this clonotype was seen a few times. The chain is built from TRBV5-5 and TRBJ2-3; possible D gene TRBD2, 6 bases. CDR1 SGHKS and CDR2 YYEKEE come from the germline V gene (reference sequence). The CDR3 totals 17 residues. The V end lost 0 bases, the J end lost 2 bases, and 16 bases lay between the germline ends. CDR3 protein: CASSLVRGTPATDTQYF. CDR3 sequence (DNA): TGTGCCAGCAGCTTGGTCCGGGGGACCCCGGCCACAGATACGCAGTATTTT.